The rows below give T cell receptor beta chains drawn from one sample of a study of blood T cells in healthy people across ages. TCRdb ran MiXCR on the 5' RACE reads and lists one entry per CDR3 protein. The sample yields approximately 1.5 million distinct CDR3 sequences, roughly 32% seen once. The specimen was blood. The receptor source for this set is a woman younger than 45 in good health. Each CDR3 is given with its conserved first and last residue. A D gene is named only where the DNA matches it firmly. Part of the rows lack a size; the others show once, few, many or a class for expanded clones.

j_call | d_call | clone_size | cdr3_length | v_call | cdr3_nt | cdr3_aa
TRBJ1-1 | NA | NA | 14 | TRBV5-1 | TGCGCCAGCAGCTTGGTCACGCAGAACACTGAAGCTTTCTTT | CASSLVTQNTEAFF
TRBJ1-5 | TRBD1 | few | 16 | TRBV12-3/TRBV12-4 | TGTGCCAGCAGTCTCCCGGGACAGGGACCCAATCAGCCCCAGCATTTT | CASSLPGQGPNQPQHF
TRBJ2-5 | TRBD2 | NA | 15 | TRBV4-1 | TGCGCCAGCACCGAGGGACTAGCGGGGAGGGAGACCCAGTACTTC | CASTEGLAGRETQYF
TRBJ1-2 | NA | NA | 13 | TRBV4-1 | TGCGCCAGCAGCTCTGGTCCGTGGGATGGCTACACCTTC | CASSSGPWDGYTF
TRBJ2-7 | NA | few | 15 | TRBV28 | TGTGCCGGCAGTCCCCTCCGCGGGGTCTCCTACGAGCAGTACTTC | CAGSPLRGVSYEQYF
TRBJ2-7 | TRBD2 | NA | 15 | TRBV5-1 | TGCGCCAGCAGCGCATACCCTAGCGGAGTCTACGAGCAGTACTTC | CASSAYPSGVYEQYF
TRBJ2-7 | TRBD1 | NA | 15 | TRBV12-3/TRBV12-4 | TGTGCCAGCACCCAAAGAGGGACAGGGATAAACGAGCAGTACTTC | CASTQRGTGINEQYF
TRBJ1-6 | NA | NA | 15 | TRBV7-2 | TGTGCCAGCAGCTTAGTTAGGGGCCATAATTCACCCCTCCACTTT | CASSLVRGHNSPLHF
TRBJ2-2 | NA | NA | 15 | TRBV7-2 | TGTGCCAGCAGCTTAGTCGTAGTACACACCGGGGAGCTGTTTTTT | CASSLVVVHTGELFF
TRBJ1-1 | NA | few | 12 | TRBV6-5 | TGTGCCAGCAGTTACGGGAAGAGGAGGGCTTTCTTT | CASSYGKRRAFF
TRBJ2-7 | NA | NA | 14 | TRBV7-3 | TGTGCCAGCAGTGAGCAGGGGGGAAAATACGAGCAGTACTTC | CASSEQGGKYEQYF
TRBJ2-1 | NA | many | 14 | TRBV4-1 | TGCGCCAGCAGCCAAGACCGTTTAGGCAATGAGCAGTTCTTC | CASSQDRLGNEQFF
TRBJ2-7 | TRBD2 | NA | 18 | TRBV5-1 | TGCGCCAGCAGCACATCCCGACTAGCCGGAGAGTCTTCCTACGAGCAGTACTTC | CASSTSRLAGESSYEQYF
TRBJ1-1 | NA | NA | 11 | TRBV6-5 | TGTGCCAGCAGACACGACACTGAAGCTTTCTTT | CASRHDTEAFF
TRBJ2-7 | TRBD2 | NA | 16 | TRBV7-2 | TGTGCCAGCAGCCCGGGACTAGCGGGAGTTCGAGGCGAGCAGTACTTC | CASSPGLAGVRGEQYF
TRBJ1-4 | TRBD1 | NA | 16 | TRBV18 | TGTGCCAGCTCGCCCTACTCGGGACAGGGGGCGGAAAAACTGTTTTTT | CASSPYSGQGAEKLFF
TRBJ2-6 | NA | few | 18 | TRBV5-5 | TGTGCCAGCAGCTTGGCGTGGAGGACAGCCTCTGGGGCCAACGTCCTGACTTTC | CASSLAWRTASGANVLTF
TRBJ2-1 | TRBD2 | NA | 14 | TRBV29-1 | TGCAGCGTTGTCTCGAGACTAGCGACCAATGAGCAGTTCTTC | CSVVSRLATNEQFF
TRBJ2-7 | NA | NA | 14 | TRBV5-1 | TGCGCCAGCAGCTTGGAAAGGGGGTTCCACGAGCAGTACTTC | CASSLERGFHEQYF
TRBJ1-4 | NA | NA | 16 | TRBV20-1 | TGCAGTGCTAGAGACCAGACGGCCGCAACTAATGAAAAACTGTTTTTT | CSARDQTAATNEKLFF
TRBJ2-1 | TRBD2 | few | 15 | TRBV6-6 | TGTGCCAGCAGGGATCGGGAGCGGGGGGATAATGAGCAGTTCTTC | CASRDRERGDNEQFF
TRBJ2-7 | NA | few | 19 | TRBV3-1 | TGTGCCAGCAGCCAAGGACCCCCCGCATCGGGTAGGGTGACCTACGAGCAGTACTTC | CASSQGPPASGRVTYEQYF
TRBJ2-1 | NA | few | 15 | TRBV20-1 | TGCAGTGCAGTCAATCGTCGTTCTAATTACAATGAGCAGTTCTTC | CSAVNRRSNYNEQFF
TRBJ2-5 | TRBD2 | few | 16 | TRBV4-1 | TGCGCCAGCAGCCAAGAGGGCGGGAGGGCCCCCGAGACCCAGTACTTC | CASSQEGGRAPETQYF
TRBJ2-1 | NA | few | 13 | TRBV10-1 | TGCGCCAGCAGTGAGTCGAGGGGCCATGAGCAGTTCTTC | CASSESRGHEQFF
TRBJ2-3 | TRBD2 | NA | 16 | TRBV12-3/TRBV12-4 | TGTGCCAGCCGCAGCCTTAGCGGGGCCCTGACAGATACGCAGTATTTT | CASRSLSGALTDTQYF
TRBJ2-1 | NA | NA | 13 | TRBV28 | TGTGCCAGCAGCCGAGACAGAAGGAATGAGCAGTTCTTC | CASSRDRRNEQFF
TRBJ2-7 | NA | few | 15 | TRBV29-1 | TGCAGCGTTGAAGATCGAAGGACGCCTTCCTACGAGCAGTACTTC | CSVEDRRTPSYEQYF
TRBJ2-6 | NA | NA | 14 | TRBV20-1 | TGCAGTGCTAGAAGTTCTGGGGGGGCCAACGTCCTGACTTTC | CSARSSGGANVLTF
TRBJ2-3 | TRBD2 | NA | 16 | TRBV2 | TGTGCCAGCAGTGTTGGGCGGGGGGGAAGCACAGATACGCAGTATTTT | CASSVGRGGSTDTQYF
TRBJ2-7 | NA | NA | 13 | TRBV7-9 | TGTGCCAGCAGGGACAGTGCTGGGGTTGAGCAGTACTTC | CASRDSAGVEQYF
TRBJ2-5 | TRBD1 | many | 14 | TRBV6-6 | TGTGCCAGCAGTTACTACGACAGGGGAGAGACCCAGTACTTC | CASSYYDRGETQYF
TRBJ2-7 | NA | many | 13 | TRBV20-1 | TGCAGTGCTAGGAGACAGGCTTCCTACGAGCAGTACTTC | CSARRQASYEQYF